This T cell receptor (beta chain) was retrieved from a study of CD8 T cells in ankylosing spondylitis. General observations from the study: Significant enrichment of disease-linked clones was reported in matched ankylosing spondylitis synovial fluid. Those disease-linked clones were CD8+; they were also relatively rare in peripheral blood. What appeared characteristic of ankylosing spondylitis blood was a TCR beta motif of eight or nine highly homologous variants. In the blood and synovial fluid of reactive arthritis, some motif variants had been previously reported.

TCRdb analysed the 5' RACE reads with MiXCR anew, one entry per CDR3 protein. This sample has around 770,000 distinct CDR3 sequences, with approximately 12% found just once. V lost 5 bases to trimming and J lost 2 bases, with 12 bases between them. This CDR3 has 14 amino acids. The germline CDR1 and CDR2 sequences are MNHEY and SVGAGI. As for this clonotype: The antigen remains undetermined.

This clonotype was sampled from a male donor with ankylosing spondylitis. This chain joins TRBV6-5 and TRBJ1-2; D is possibly TRBD1 (5 bases). The sample comprised blood, either unsorted or a sorted T cell fraction (not recorded which). The CDR3: CASSPSTANYGYTF. In nucleotides, the CDR3 is TGTGCCAGCAGTCCCTCGACAGCAAACTATGGCTACACCTTC.